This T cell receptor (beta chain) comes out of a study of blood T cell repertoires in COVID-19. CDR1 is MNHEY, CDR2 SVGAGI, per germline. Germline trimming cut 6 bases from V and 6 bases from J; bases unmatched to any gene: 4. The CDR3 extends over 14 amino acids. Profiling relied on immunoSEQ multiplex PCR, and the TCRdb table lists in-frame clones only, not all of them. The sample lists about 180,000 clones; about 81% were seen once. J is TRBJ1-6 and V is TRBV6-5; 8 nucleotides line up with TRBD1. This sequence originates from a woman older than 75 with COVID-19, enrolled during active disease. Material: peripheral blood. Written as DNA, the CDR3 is TGTGCCAGCAGGGGGACAGGTTCTAATTCACCCCTCCACTTT. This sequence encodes CASRGTGSNSPLHF.